This T cell receptor (beta chain) originates from a study of cytomegalovirus exposure and HLA in healthy donors. Study-wide results and caveats: At a 0.05 false discovery rate, a later analysis found over 15,000 TCR beta sequences to be associated with HLA alleles.

The CDR3 is 15 amino acids. The V gene lost 7 bases and the J gene lost 7 bases, with 23 bases spanning the gap. Germline lookup yields CDR1 SEHNR and CDR2 FQNEAQ (reference sequence). This clone was found once. Its antigen is undetermined. Vbeta (60) and Jbeta (13) primers were used in the PCR. Data came from immunoSEQ multiplex PCR; TCRdb stores just in-frame clones and leaves some out. The table has 110,000 to 150,000 clones, almost 80% seen once. The V and J genes are TRBV7-9 and TRBJ2-7, with a weak D call TRBD2 (7 bases). Sequenced material: PBMCs. This TCR was recovered from a woman aged 30 to 39 in good health and CMV-seronegative. The CDR3 reads CASTPGGGGPREQYF. The DNA of the CDR3 is TGTGCCAGCACCCCCGGAGGCGGGGGCCCGCGGGAGCAGTACTTC.